The sequence of this T cell receptor beta chain was determined in a study of tissue T cells after allogeneic stem cell transplantation. With 5 bases removed from V and 5 bases from J, the gap between germline ends came to 9 bases. The CDR3 runs to 12 residues. Germline CDR1 reads SEHNR; CDR2 reads FQNEAQ (reference sequence). A word on this clone: Its specificity is unknown.

Survey-depth TCRbeta CDR3 sequencing reported V/J genes and productive frequencies. Using immunoSEQ multiplex PCR, the repertoire was profiled, and TCRdb retains in-frame clones only, with some absent. This table has roughly 6,000 clones, 63% appearing once. Study-level points and caveats: Within patients, tissue anatomy strongly shaped TCR repertoire composition. Blood and spleen captured only part of the tissue TCR repertoire.

Autopsy tissues included GI tract, liver, skin and lymphoid organs. The genes are TRBV7-9 and TRBJ1-1; possibly TRBD1 for D (5 bases). Sequences were derived from duodenum tissue, sampled at autopsy. This receptor was taken from a woman between 18 and 50 years old with breast cancer. In DNA, the CDR3 is TGTGCCAGCAGCCGAGGGGTTACTGAAGCTTTCTTT. Translation: CASSRGVTEAFF.